These T cell receptor beta chains were read from a single sample in a study of T cells after yellow fever vaccination. TCRdb called the 5' RACE reads again in MiXCR, with one record for every CDR3 protein. The sample lists about 400,000 distinct CDR3 sequences, around 6.4% occurring once. Sequences were derived from PBMCs, sampled 5 days after the yellow fever booster vaccination. These receptors were obtained from a man younger than 40 who received the YFV17D yellow fever vaccine. CDR3s include the opening cysteine and the closing phenylalanine or tryptophan. A D gene is named only where the DNA matches it firmly. Size tells how often a clone was seen (once, few, many) or the class of an expanded clone, and some rows leave it out.

>.|many|13|TRBV2|TRBJ2-1
TGTGCCAGCAGCGAACGGCGGTGGGATGAGCAGTTCTTC
CASSERRWDEQFF
>TRBD2|many|15|TRBV12-3/TRBV12-4|TRBJ2-5
TGTGCCAGCAGAAAAACACTAGCGGGAGCTGGGACCCAGTACTTC
CASRKTLAGAGTQYF
>TRBD1|.|14|TRBV5-1|TRBJ2-5
TGCGCCAGCAGCTCAGACAGGGGGGAAGAGACCCAGTACTTC
CASSSDRGEETQYF
>.|few|11|TRBV20-1|TRBJ2-4
TGCAGTGCTCCGACAGTCCTAATTCAGTACTTC
CSAPTVLIQYF
>.|.|12|TRBV5-4|TRBJ1-2
TGTGCCAGCCTTGGGGGGCCGGGTGGCTACACCTTC
CASLGGPGGYTF
>.|few|11|TRBV29-1|TRBJ1-1
TGCACCGCGACGGTGGACACTGAAGCTTTCTTT
CTATVDTEAFF
>.|.|15|TRBV20-1|TRBJ2-5
TGCAGTGCGCGAGATAGGGACTTGGGAACGGAGACCCAGTACTTC
CSARDRDLGTETQYF
>.|.|13|TRBV28|TRBJ1-2
TGTGCCAGCAGTTTCCGGGGAGCCTATGGCTACACCTTC
CASSFRGAYGYTF
>TRBD1|few|13|TRBV12-3/TRBV12-4|TRBJ1-6
TGTGCCAGCAGCGGACAGGGAGATTCACCCCTCCACTTT
CASSGQGDSPLHF
>.|few|15|TRBV7-9|TRBJ2-2
TGTGCCAGCAGGGACGAGGACCTGAACACCGGGGAGCTGTTTTTT
CASRDEDLNTGELFF
>TRBD2|few|13|TRBV20-1|TRBJ2-7
TGCAGTGCTAAGGGACTAGACCACTACGAGCAGTACTTC
CSAKGLDHYEQYF
>TRBD2|.|18|TRBV5-4|TRBJ2-1
TGTGCCAGCAGCTTGGGTGACGGGAGGGCCTTCGTCCGCGATGAGCAGTTCTTC
CASSLGDGRAFVRDEQFF
>TRBD1|few|15|TRBV5-1|TRBJ2-1
TGCGCCAGCAGCTCCGAGACAGGGGTCTACAATGAGCAGTTCTTC
CASSSETGVYNEQFF
>TRBD1|many|19|TRBV28|TRBJ2-3
TGTGCCAGCAGTTTTCCCCCCACTGGTACAGGGGCCCTCACAGATACGCAGTATTTT
CASSFPPTGTGALTDTQYF
>TRBD1|many|15|TRBV7-2|TRBJ2-1
TGTGCCAGCAGCTTAGGGACAGGGGGGGGAGATGAGCAGTTCTTC
CASSLGTGGGDEQFF
>.|few|13|TRBV25-1|TRBJ2-1
TGTGCCAGCAGTGCCTACAACTACAATGAGCAGTTCTTC
CASSAYNYNEQFF
>.|many|12|TRBV27|TRBJ2-7
TGTGCCAGCAGTCCGTCTCTTAACGAGCAGTACTTC
CASSPSLNEQYF
>.|.|15|TRBV7-2|TRBJ2-3
TGTGCCAGCAGCTTTTGGGGAGCCCAACCAGATACGCAGTATTTT
CASSFWGAQPDTQYF
>TRBD2|once|16|TRBV20-1|TRBJ2-1
TGCAGTGTGGTAGCGGGAGAGGGCAGCTTCTACAATGAGCAGTTCTTC
CSVVAGEGSFYNEQFF
>.|few|13|TRBV7-8|TRBJ1-2
TGTGCCAGCAGCTTAGACCCAGGGGATCCCTACACCTTC
CASSLDPGDPYTF
>.|many|14|TRBV13|TRBJ2-4
TGTGCCAGCAGTTCCTTACTAGCCAAAAACATTCAGTACTTC
CASSSLLAKNIQYF